Below, one TCR beta chain is given with its context. Trimming took 4 bases from V and 4 from J; bases not matched to a gene: 1. The length of the CDR3 is 13 residues. Germline values: CDR1 SEHNR, CDR2 FQNEAQ (reference sequence). This sample is drawn from a study of cytomegalovirus exposure and HLA in healthy donors. The PCR used 60 Vbeta and 13 Jbeta primers. Data came from immunoSEQ multiplex PCR; TCRdb stores just in-frame clones and leaves some out. The table records about 40,000 clones, 82% of them present only once. The sequence was collected from a woman in her late teens or twenties in good health and CMV-seropositive. Sequencing was performed on PBMCs. The chain combines TRBV7-9 with TRBJ2-7; 10 bases map to TRBD2. CDR3 amino acids: CASSWTSGYEQYF. CDR3 bases: TGTGCCAGCAGCTGGACTAGCGGTTACGAGCAGTACTTC.